A selection of T cell receptor beta chains follows, all from one sample in a study of post-analysis software for immune sequencing data. A single record per CDR3 protein comes from TCRdb applying MiXCR to the PCR reads. The sample consists of under 200,000 distinct CDR3 sequences, around 30% of them appearing once. Sequenced: blood. Receptor source: a girl aged 2 to 17 with multiple sclerosis. The CDR3 runs from the conserved cysteine through the conserved F or W. The order of the fields is V gene, J gene, D gene, clone size, CDR3 protein, CDR3 DNA. D genes are given only for firm matches. Where a row states a size, it is once, few, many or the class of an expanded clone; other rows omit it.

TRBV20-1	TRBJ2-7	NA	many	CSASRSYEQYF	TGCAGTGCTAGTAGATCCTACGAGCAGTACTTC
TRBV29-1	TRBJ2-7	NA	many	CSVEDRGRTYEQYF	TGCAGCGTTGAAGATCGGGGGAGGACCTACGAGCAGTACTTC
TRBV12-3/TRBV12-4	TRBJ2-7	TRBD1	many	CASSSQGQGFGYEQYF	TGTGCCAGCAGTTCCCAGGGACAGGGCTTCGGATACGAGCAGTACTTC
TRBV20-1	TRBJ2-1	TRBD2	few	CSARRGVAGLNEQFF	TGCAGTGCTAGAAGGGGAGTAGCGGGACTAAATGAGCAGTTCTTC
TRBV9	TRBJ1-5	TRBD1	NA	CASSAGQGYQPQHF	TGTGCCAGCAGCGCCGGACAGGGTTATCAGCCCCAGCATTTT
TRBV12-3/TRBV12-4	TRBJ2-7	NA	NA	CASSLRGGTYEQYF	TGTGCCAGCAGTTTACGGGGCGGAACCTACGAGCAGTACTTC
TRBV28	TRBJ2-5	TRBD2	many	CASSVAGAGETQYF	TGTGCCAGCAGCGTAGCGGGAGCTGGAGAGACCCAGTACTTC
TRBV29-1	TRBJ1-2	TRBD1	once	CSVEGTGRGGYTF	TGCAGCGTTGAAGGGACAGGGAGGGGTGGCTACACCTTC
TRBV5-1	TRBJ2-3	NA	few	CASSSGRASTDTQYF	TGCGCCAGCAGCTCGGGACGCGCTAGCACAGATACGCAGTATTTT
TRBV5-1	TRBJ1-4	NA	NA	CASSFSGGRERLFF	TGCGCCAGCAGCTTCTCAGGCGGTAGGGAAAGACTGTTTTTT
TRBV12-3/TRBV12-4	TRBJ2-7	TRBD1	many	CASSLGQGASYEQYF	TGTGCCAGCAGTTTGGGGCAGGGGGCCTCCTACGAGCAGTACTTC
TRBV7-2	TRBJ2-7	TRBD2	few	CASSLGTSIYEQYF	TGTGCCAGCAGCTTAGGGACTAGCATTTACGAGCAGTACTTC
TRBV20-1	TRBJ1-4	TRBD1	few	CSANGNRGPQLFF	TGCAGTGCTAACGGGAACAGGGGGCCCCAACTGTTTTTT
TRBV5-4	TRBJ2-2	NA	NA	CASSKGQGRSGELFF	TGTGCCAGCTCCAAAGGTCAGGGTCGGTCCGGGGAGCTGTTTTTT